This TCR beta chain is from a study of blood T cell repertoires in COVID-19. Study-level background: Specimens from acute and convalescent COVID-19 originated in the United States, Italy and Spain. Nucleic acid was either cDNA or gDNA, and it came from T cells, B-cell-depleted T cells, or PBMCs.

There are 14 residues in the CDR3. Losses at the gene ends were 3 bases for V and 2 bases for J; bases not matched to a gene: 3. Germline values: CDR1 LNHDA, CDR2 SQIVND (reference sequence). This clone appeared once. Profiling relied on immunoSEQ multiplex PCR, and the TCRdb table lists in-frame clones only, not all of them. The sample comprises approximately 360,000 clones, 70% to 90% of which are singletons, and roughly 1.2% rests with the top ten. The source material was peripheral blood. The TCR originated in a man aged 40-49 years with acute or convalescent COVID-19. This sequence joins TRBV19 and TRBJ2-7, with TRBD1 matching 8 bases. The DNA of the CDR3 is TGTGCCAGTAGTATGCAGGGGGCTACCTACGAGCAGTACTTC. It specifies CASSMQGATYEQYF.